The rows below give T cell receptor beta chains drawn from one sample of a study of cytomegalovirus exposure and HLA in healthy donors. Repertoires were generated with immunoSEQ multiplex PCR, while TCRdb's copy carries only in-frame clones and drops some. The table records 100,000 to 150,000 clones, 80% of them present only once. The specimen was PBMCs. The source is a man aged 40-55 years in good health and CMV-seronegative. Each CDR3 is given with its conserved first and last residue. D genes are given only for firm matches. Clone size is stated in some rows and not others, as once, few, many or a class when expanded.

v_call: TRBV2
j_call: TRBJ2-5
d_call: NA
clone_size: NA
cdr3_nt: TGTGCCAGCAGTGATGGTCAGGGGGAGACCCAGTACTTC
cdr3_aa: CASSDGQGETQYF

v_call: TRBV7-6
j_call: TRBJ2-5
d_call: NA
clone_size: NA
cdr3_nt: TGCGCCAGCAGCCCCCGGACTGAAGAGACCCAGTACTTC
cdr3_aa: CASSPRTEETQYF

v_call: TRBV5-6
j_call: TRBJ2-5
d_call: NA
clone_size: NA
cdr3_nt: TGTGCCAGCAGCTTGGGGAGGGGGCACCAAGAGACCCAGTACTTC
cdr3_aa: CASSLGRGHQETQYF

v_call: TRBV7-9
j_call: TRBJ2-7
d_call: TRBD1
clone_size: NA
cdr3_nt: TGTGCCAGCAGCCCAGGGGACAGACTCTCCTACGAGCAGTACTTC
cdr3_aa: CASSPGDRLSYEQYF

v_call: TRBV4-1
j_call: TRBJ1-1
d_call: NA
clone_size: NA
cdr3_nt: TGCGCCAGCAGCCAACCCAGGGTAGGTCAGGCTGAAGCTTTCTTT
cdr3_aa: CASSQPRVGQAEAFF

v_call: TRBV7-2
j_call: TRBJ2-3
d_call: TRBD1
clone_size: few
cdr3_nt: TGTGCCAGCAGCTTATCCGGGACAGGGGGCGCTTCCACAGATACGCAGTATTTT
cdr3_aa: CASSLSGTGGASTDTQYF

v_call: TRBV7-6
j_call: TRBJ2-1
d_call: TRBD2
clone_size: NA
cdr3_nt: TGTGCCAGCAGCAGCGGGACTAGCGGGAAACACAATGAGCAGTTCTTC
cdr3_aa: CASSSGTSGKHNEQFF

v_call: TRBV5-1
j_call: TRBJ1-2
d_call: TRBD1
clone_size: NA
cdr3_nt: TGCGCCAGCAGCTTGGGGGGGACAGGGAACTATGGCTACACCTTC
cdr3_aa: CASSLGGTGNYGYTF

v_call: TRBV5-4
j_call: TRBJ2-1
d_call: NA
clone_size: NA
cdr3_nt: TGTGCCAGCAGCTTGGCCCTCGGTAGACTTTACAATGAGCAGTTCTTC
cdr3_aa: CASSLALGRLYNEQFF

v_call: TRBV4-1
j_call: TRBJ2-3
d_call: TRBD1
clone_size: NA
cdr3_nt: TGCGCCAGCAGCCACGGGACAGGGGGCATGAGGGCAGATACGCAGTATTTT
cdr3_aa: CASSHGTGGMRADTQYF

v_call: TRBV28
j_call: TRBJ1-5
d_call: NA
clone_size: once
cdr3_nt: TGTGCCAGCAGCCTCCCCGGGACTGCGAATCAGCCCCAGCATTTT
cdr3_aa: CASSLPGTANQPQHF

v_call: TRBV18
j_call: TRBJ2-7
d_call: NA
clone_size: NA
cdr3_nt: TGTGCCAGCTCACCAGACACAGGGCAGGGCTACGAGCAGTACTTC
cdr3_aa: CASSPDTGQGYEQYF

v_call: TRBV28
j_call: TRBJ1-5
d_call: NA
clone_size: NA
cdr3_nt: TGTGCCAGCAGTTTTGGGAGTCAGCCCCAGCATTTT
cdr3_aa: CASSFGSQPQHF

v_call: TRBV4-1
j_call: TRBJ1-3
d_call: NA
clone_size: few
cdr3_nt: TGCGCCAGCAGCCAAGATTGGAGCTCTGGAAACACCATATATTTT
cdr3_aa: CASSQDWSSGNTIYF

v_call: TRBV15
j_call: TRBJ1-2
d_call: TRBD1
clone_size: NA
cdr3_nt: TGTGCCACCAGCAGAGATCGCCAGGGGGGTATATATGGCTACACCTTC
cdr3_aa: CATSRDRQGGIYGYTF

v_call: TRBV2
j_call: TRBJ1-6
d_call: NA
clone_size: NA
cdr3_nt: TGTGCCAGCAGTGGGGTTCCAGAGGCACCCCTCCACTTT
cdr3_aa: CASSGVPEAPLHF

v_call: TRBV15
j_call: TRBJ2-7
d_call: TRBD1
clone_size: NA
cdr3_nt: TGTGCCACCAGCAGAGCCCGGACAGGAGACTACGAGCAGTACTTC
cdr3_aa: CATSRARTGDYEQYF

v_call: TRBV18
j_call: TRBJ2-5
d_call: TRBD1
clone_size: NA
cdr3_nt: TGTGCCAGCTCACCCAGGACAGGGCAAGAGACCCAGTACTTC
cdr3_aa: CASSPRTGQETQYF

v_call: TRBV10-3
j_call: TRBJ2-7
d_call: TRBD2
clone_size: NA
cdr3_nt: TGTGCCATCAGAGCCGGGACTAGCGGGACGCTAGTAGGCGAGCAGTACTTC
cdr3_aa: CAIRAGTSGTLVGEQYF

v_call: TRBV27
j_call: TRBJ2-7
d_call: NA
clone_size: NA
cdr3_nt: TGTGCCAGCAGTTTAGGGTGGGGAGTGGATGAGCAGTACTTC
cdr3_aa: CASSLGWGVDEQYF

v_call: TRBV5-1
j_call: TRBJ1-1
d_call: NA
clone_size: NA
cdr3_nt: TGCGCCAGCAGTAAACAGGATGAGAACACTGAAGCTTTCTTT
cdr3_aa: CASSKQDENTEAFF

v_call: TRBV30
j_call: TRBJ2-7
d_call: TRBD1
clone_size: NA
cdr3_nt: TGTGCCTGGAGAATTCGACAGGGGGCGTACGAGCAGTACTTC
cdr3_aa: CAWRIRQGAYEQYF

v_call: TRBV28
j_call: TRBJ2-7
d_call: NA
clone_size: NA
cdr3_nt: TGTGCCAGCAGTTTATCAGCCAGGGTAGGCCGTGAGTACTTC
cdr3_aa: CASSLSARVGREYF

v_call: TRBV27
j_call: TRBJ1-5
d_call: NA
clone_size: NA
cdr3_nt: TGTGCCAGCAGTTTACTCCTTGGCCAGCCCCAGCATTTT
cdr3_aa: CASSLLLGQPQHF

v_call: TRBV6-1
j_call: TRBJ1-5
d_call: NA
clone_size: NA
cdr3_nt: TGTGCCAGCAGTGACTGGGAGGGGACCCTTAGCAATCAGCCCCAGCATTTT
cdr3_aa: CASSDWEGTLSNQPQHF

v_call: TRBV14
j_call: TRBJ2-3
d_call: NA
clone_size: NA
cdr3_nt: TGTGCCAGCAGCCAAAGCTCAGATACGCAGTATTTT
cdr3_aa: CASSQSSDTQYF

v_call: TRBV4-1
j_call: TRBJ2-7
d_call: NA
clone_size: NA
cdr3_nt: TGCGCCAGCAGCCAAGGAGAACTAGCCACGAATGGGCAGTACTTC
cdr3_aa: CASSQGELATNGQYF

v_call: TRBV7-3
j_call: TRBJ1-1
d_call: TRBD1
clone_size: NA
cdr3_nt: TGTGCCAGCAGCAAAAGACAGGGAGCTGAAGCTTTCTTT
cdr3_aa: CASSKRQGAEAFF